This TCR beta chain stems from a study of response to subunit inactivated influenza vaccine. Study-wide results and limits: Researchers suggested that each seasonal influenza vaccination recruits few new T cells.

The CDR3 extends over 15 amino acids. The ends were cut back, 7 bases at V and 4 bases at J, with 22 bases in the middle. Germline CDR1 and CDR2: SQVTM and ANQGSEA. MiXCR, applied by TCRdb to the RT-PCR reads, yields one record per CDR3 protein. Of roughly 650,000 distinct CDR3 sequences listed, about 14% are singletons. A remark on this clonotype: The antigen is not known.

Sequencing was performed on PBMCs from blood, taken 14 to 15 days before vaccination. The receptor's source is a man aged 45-65 years who received an inactivated influenza vaccine. The V gene is TRBV29-1, the J gene TRBJ1-2; the D gene is possibly TRBD1 (6 bases). The CDR3, as DNA: TGCAGCGCCGACTTAGAGGGGGGCGCAGGCTATGGCTACACCTTC. Translated: CSADLEGGAGYGYTF. The variable domain in full, completed from reference TRBV29-1 and TRBJ1-2, reads SAVISQKPSRDICQRGTSLTIQCQVDSQVTMMFWYRQQPGQSLTLIATANQGSEATYESGFVIDKFPISRPNLTFSTLTVSNMSPEDSSIYLCSADLEGGAGYGYTFGSGTRLTVV.